The 18 T cell receptor beta chains listed next were all sequenced from one sample in a study of T cell changes during pregnancy in multiple sclerosis. Clones were sequenced by immunoSEQ multiplex PCR, and TCRdb holds only the in-frame ones, with some missing. The data contain about 40,000 clones, about 93% of them seen just once; the ten biggest clones take up 0.43%. Sample: CD4+ T cells from peripheral blood mononuclear cells, taken in the third trimester of pregnancy. Source of these receptors: a female donor with multiple sclerosis, enrolled in a pregnancy study.

The V and J genes are TRBV6-5 and TRBJ2-7; 12 bases agree with TRBD1. Germline V gives CDR1 MNHEY, CDR2 SVGAGI. With 0 bases clipped from V and 5 bases from J, the junction kept 5 bases outside the gene matches. This CDR3 spans 16 amino acids. In nucleotides, the CDR3 is TGTGCCAGCAGTTACTCGAAGGGACAGGGGGCCAACGAGCAGTACTTC. This encodes CASSYSKGQGANEQYF.

The gene calls are TRBV28 and TRBJ1-4, with 9 bases identical to TRBD1. Germline values: CDR1 MDHEN, CDR2 SYDVKM. V trimming: 5 bases; J trimming: 8 bases; junction bases outside the gene matches: 6. This CDR3 spans 14 amino acids. As DNA, the CDR3 is TGTGCCAGCAGTAAACAGGGGGCTTTGGAAAAACTGTTTTTT. Translation: CASSKQGALEKLFF.

This clone was seen a single time. This rearrangement joins TRBV5-1 to TRBJ2-5; a weak D match, TRBD2 (6 bases). With 2 bases removed from V and 5 bases from J, the gap between germline ends came to 10 bases. Germline lookup yields CDR1 SGHRS and CDR2 YFSETQ. The CDR3 spans 13 residues. CDR3: CASSFSGAETQYF. DNA of the CDR3: TGCGCCAGCAGCTTTAGCGGCGCGGAGACCCAGTACTTC.

This clone has a handful of counts. This rearrangement joins TRBV18 to TRBJ2-1; D perhaps matches TRBD1 (6 bases). Germline CDR1 reads KGHSH; CDR2 reads LQKENI. The CDR3 consists of 14 residues. The V end lost 2 bases, the J end lost 7 bases, and 12 bases lay between the germline ends. The CDR3 loop reads CASSPRQGKNEQFF. CDR3 bases: TGTGCCAGCTCACCAAGGCAGGGGAAGAATGAGCAGTTCTTC.

This sequence joins TRBV5-1 and TRBJ2-3; 7 positions agree with TRBD1. This CDR3 has 12 residues. Germline loops: CDR1 SGHRS, CDR2 YFSETQ. J gave up 4 bases and V 9 bases, and 5 bases lay outside the gene matches. CDR3 amino acids: CATRQGADTQYF. The CDR3 DNA reads TGCGCCACTCGACAGGGCGCAGATACGCAGTATTTT.

The chain uses TRBV5-1 and TRBJ2-7; 12 bases are shared with TRBD2. The J segment lost 4 bases and the V segment lost 0 bases, leaving 8 bases of the junction unmatched. Germline CDR1 SGHRS, CDR2 YFSETQ. This CDR3 has 17 amino acids. The CDR3: CASSLETSGSGVYEQYF. The CDR3 region has the DNA TGCGCCAGCAGCTTGGAGACTAGCGGGAGCGGCGTATACGAGCAGTACTTC.

CDR3 DNA sequence: TGTGCCAGCGGAGAGCCGGCAACTAATGAAAAACTGTTTTTT. Its protein product is CASGEPATNEKLFF. The V and J genes are TRBV2 and TRBJ1-4; D call uncertain. V lost 8 bases to trimming and J lost 0 bases, with 10 bases between them. Germline V gene data show CDR1 as SNHLY and CDR2 as FYNNEI. This CDR3 is built from 14 residues.

The J gene is TRBJ2-3, the V gene TRBV18; 9 bases align to TRBD1. The germline gives CDR1 KGHSH, CDR2 LQKENI. This CDR3 is built from 15 residues. The junction had 4 bases not matched to a gene; V was cut back by 2 bases and J by 4 bases. The DNA of the CDR3 is TGTGCCAGCTCACCAGGACAGGGGATCGCAGATACGCAGTATTTT. As protein: CASSPGQGIADTQYF.

This clone was seen many times. The genes are TRBV7-2 and TRBJ2-5, with 8 bases identical to TRBD1. CDR1 is SGHTA and CDR2 is FQGNSA in the germline V gene. V lost 5 bases to trimming and J lost 2 bases; unmatched junction nucleotides: 4. The CDR3 has 14 amino acids. The CDR3 coding sequence is TGTGCCAGCAGCCCTCGGACAGGGCAAGAGACCCAGTACTTC. Translated: CASSPRTGQETQYF.

This chain links TRBV7-8 with TRBJ1-2; 9 positions agree with TRBD1. The ends lost 3 bases at V and 1 base at J; junction bases unmatched: 9. Germline V lookup: CDR1 SGHVS, CDR2 FQNEAQ. CDR3 size: 17 residues. In DNA form, the CDR3 reads TGTGCCAGCAGCTTGAACGCCGGGACAGGGCATAACTATGGCTACACCTTC. Protein sequence: CASSLNAGTGHNYGYTF.

The chain joins TRBV5-8 to TRBJ2-1; 7 bases match TRBD2. Germline V lookup: CDR1 SGHTS, CDR2 YDEGEE. The CDR3 is 15 residues long. V was clipped by 1 base and J by 4 bases; unmatched bases: 5. CDR3 amino acids: CASSLFAGEYNEQFF. CDR3 DNA sequence: TGTGCCAGCAGCTTGTTCGCGGGGGAATACAATGAGCAGTTCTTC. The whole variable domain, filled in from reference TRBV5-8 and TRBJ2-1, reads EAGVTQSPTHLIKTRGQQATLRCSPISGHTSVYWYQQALGLGLQFLLWYDEGEERNRGNFPPRFSGRQFPNYSSELNVNALELEDSALYLCASSLFAGEYNEQFFGPGTRLTVL.

Here the CDR3 DNA reads TGCGCCAGCAGTGGGGGAGTAGGACGGCATAGCAATCAGCCCCAGCATTTT. This sequence encodes CASSGGVGRHSNQPQHF. J is TRBJ1-5 and V is TRBV10-1; no firm D call. Between the trimmed V and J ends, which lost 4 bases and 0 bases, there was a span of 16 bases. The CDR3 consists of 17 residues. Germline V gene lookup returns CDR1 WNHNN and CDR2 SYGVQD (reference sequence).

This chain connects TRBV9 to TRBJ2-6, with 10 positions matching TRBD1. CDR1 is SGDLS, CDR2 YYNGEE, per germline. Trimming took 4 bases from V and 2 from J; bases not matched to a gene: 9. CDR3 length: 18 amino acids. The CDR3, as DNA: TGTGCCAGCAGCCTCCGGGGGGGACAGGGGACTGGGGCCAACGTCCTGACTTTC. Protein product: CASSLRGGQGTGANVLTF.

CDR3 protein: CASSLPGLAGGEQFF. Here the CDR3 DNA reads TGTGCCAGCAGCTTACCGGGACTAGCGGGAGGGGAGCAGTTCTTC. V gene TRBV7-2 combines with J gene TRBJ2-1; 16 bases match TRBD2. The V segment lost 2 bases and the J segment 10 bases; nucleotides outside the gene matches: 2. The CDR3 sequence is 15 residues long. Germline CDR1 and CDR2: SGHTA and FQGNSA.

J is TRBJ1-2 and V is TRBV6-5; TRBD1 is a possible D gene (6 bases). CDR1 is MNHEY and CDR2 is SVGAGI in the germline V gene. CDR3 size: 11 residues. Trimming took off 6 bases at V and 7 bases at J, with 9 bases between the two ends. The CDR3 bases are TGTGCCAGCAGCCAAGGGGGTGGCTACACCTTC. Amino acids: CASSQGGGYTF.

The rearrangement uses TRBV7-6 and TRBJ2-3, with TRBD1 matching over 9 bases. The ends lost 3 bases at V and 3 bases at J; junction bases unmatched: 4. The germline V gene encodes CDR1 SGHVS and CDR2 FNYEAQ. CDR3 length: 15 amino acids. In DNA, the CDR3 is TGTGCCAGCAGCTTGTGGACAGGGGAGACAGATACGCAGTATTTT. Its protein is CASSLWTGETDTQYF.

The count of this clone is one. One end of the junction varies from germline; a read error may be responsible. This chain links TRBV6-5 with TRBJ2-5; 8 nucleotides align to TRBD2. The CDR3 is made up of 14 amino acids. Germline V CDR1 and CDR2: MNHEY, SVGAGI. The DNA for the CDR3 is TGTGCCAGCAGCTACTTAGCGGGACCAGAGACCCAGTACTTC. Residues: CASSYLAGPETQYF.

This sequence joins TRBV29-1 and TRBJ1-5; the D is unclear. Germline lookup yields CDR1 SQVTM and CDR2 ANQGSEA. This CDR3 contains 18 residues. V was trimmed by 1 base and J by 0 bases, leaving 19 bases between them. CDR3 protein: CSVEVGRTVLYSNQPQHF. The CDR3 region has the DNA TGCAGCGTTGAAGTTGGGAGAACAGTCCTTTATAGCAATCAGCCCCAGCATTTT.